This T cell receptor beta chain emerged from a study of blood T cell repertoires in COVID-19. Looking at the study overall: The origin of the acute and convalescent COVID-19 samples was the United States, Italy and Spain. PBMCs, B-cell-depleted T cells, or T cells were the source of the cDNA or gDNA that made up the material.

Trimming left V 5 bases short and J 3 bases short, with 12 bases between. Germline CDR1 and CDR2: SGHNT and YYREEE (reference sequence). This CDR3 is 13 amino acids long. As processed by the authors: Reference gene primers were amplified, and this amplification served to estimate nucleated cell counts. Using immunoSEQ multiplex PCR, the repertoire was profiled, and TCRdb retains in-frame clones only, with some absent. D and trimming were read from the DNA, whereas the V and J calls and clone size are those reported in that table. The table includes 150,000 or so clones, about 89% detected once. The J gene is TRBJ2-7, the V gene TRBV5-4; D is possibly TRBD1 (6 bases). The sequencing sample was made of peripheral blood. This TCR derives from a man between 60 and 75 years old with COVID-19, enrolled during active disease. The CDR3 here is CASSKGQLYEQYF. The DNA for the CDR3 is TGTGCCAGCAGTAAGGGACAACTCTACGAGCAGTACTTC.